Listed below are T cell receptor beta chains from one sample, sequenced in a study of beta chain features in type 1 diabetes. Some clones are missing from TCRdb's copy, which holds only in-frame ones; the method was immunoSEQ multiplex PCR. The sample shows around 430,000 clones, approximately 30% of them seen only once. Sequencing input: naive CD4+ T cells from blood. The receptors derive from a man between 18 and 29 years old in good health. CDR3s include the opening cysteine and the closing phenylalanine or tryptophan. A D gene is named only where the DNA matches it firmly. Clone size is stated in some rows and not others, as once, few, many or a class when expanded.

.	TRBV29-1	TRBD2	TRBJ2-5	TGCAGCGTTGAGTTTGGGACCCGGGGGGTGACCCAGTACTTC	CSVEFGTRGVTQYF
.	TRBV30	.	TRBJ2-5	TGTGCCTGGAACCGGGGTGGAGAGACCCAGTACTTC	CAWNRGGETQYF
.	TRBV20-1	.	TRBJ1-1	TGCAGTGCTAGAGTATTAACTGAAGCTTTCTTT	CSARVLTEAFF
.	TRBV14	TRBD2	TRBJ2-5	TGTGCCAGCAGCCCCCTGGAGACTAGCGGGAGAGAGACCCAGTACTTC	CASSPLETSGRETQYF
.	TRBV29-1	.	TRBJ1-5	TGCAGCGTCGCTAACAGGGTAGGACAGCCCCAGCATTTT	CSVANRVGQPQHF
.	TRBV30	TRBD2	TRBJ2-7	TGTGCCTGGAGTGCGGCCGGGACTAGCGTGAGCTCCTACGAGCAGTACTTC	CAWSAAGTSVSSYEQYF
.	TRBV7-3	TRBD2	TRBJ2-3	TGTGCCAGCAGCCCGGGTCGTTTAGCGGGAGTCCCAGATACGCAGTATTTT	CASSPGRLAGVPDTQYF
.	TRBV5-1	.	TRBJ2-4	TGCGCCAGCAGCTTGATGGGGCGCGACAAAAACATTCAGTACTTC	CASSLMGRDKNIQYF
.	TRBV10-3	TRBD2	TRBJ2-7	TGTGCCATCAGTGAGGGGACTAGCCACGAGCAGTACTTC	CAISEGTSHEQYF
few	TRBV29-1	TRBD1	TRBJ2-5	TGCAGCGTTGAAAAGGGGGCCTTAGAGACCCAGTACTTC	CSVEKGALETQYF
.	TRBV14	.	TRBJ1-2	TGTGCCAGCAGCCAAGATTATCAGATGAACTATGGCTACACCTTC	CASSQDYQMNYGYTF
many	TRBV25-1	TRBD1	TRBJ2-7	TGTGCCACTCGCCGAGGGGGCGCGTACGAGCAGTACTTC	CATRRGGAYEQYF
.	TRBV25-1	.	TRBJ2-7	TGTGCCAGCAGTGAGTCCGGACAAGCCTACGAGCAGTACTTC	CASSESGQAYEQYF
.	TRBV9	.	TRBJ2-1	TGTGCCAGCAGCGAGTCAAGCTCCTACAATGAGCAGTTCTTC	CASSESSSYNEQFF
.	TRBV14	.	TRBJ1-5	TGTGCCAGCAGCCAAGGAGGAAGCAATCAGCCCCAGCATTTT	CASSQGGSNQPQHF
many	TRBV30	.	TRBJ1-5	TGTGCCTGGAGTCCAGGGTACAATCAGCCCCAGCATTTT	CAWSPGYNQPQHF
.	TRBV7-9	TRBD2	TRBJ2-3	TGTGCCAGCAGCCGTGCTAGCGGGTACACAGATACGCAGTATTTT	CASSRASGYTDTQYF
.	TRBV15	.	TRBJ2-1	TGTGCCAGCGCGCGGGGCTACAATGAGCAGTTCTTC	CASARGYNEQFF